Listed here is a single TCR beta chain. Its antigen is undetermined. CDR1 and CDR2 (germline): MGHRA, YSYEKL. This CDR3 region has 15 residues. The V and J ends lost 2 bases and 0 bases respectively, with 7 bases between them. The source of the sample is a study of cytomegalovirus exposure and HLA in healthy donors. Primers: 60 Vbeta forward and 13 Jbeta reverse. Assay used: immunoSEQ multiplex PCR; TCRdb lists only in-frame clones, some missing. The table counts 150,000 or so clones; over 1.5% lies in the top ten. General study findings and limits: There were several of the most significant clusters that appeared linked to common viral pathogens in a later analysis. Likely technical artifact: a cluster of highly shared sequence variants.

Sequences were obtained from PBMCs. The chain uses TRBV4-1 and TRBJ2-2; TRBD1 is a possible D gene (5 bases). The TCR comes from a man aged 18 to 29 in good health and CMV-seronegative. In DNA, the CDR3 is TGCGCCAGCAGCCAAAGGACACCGAACACCGGGGAGCTGTTTTTT. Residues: CASSQRTPNTGELFF.